A selection of T cell receptor beta chains follows, all from one sample in a study of brain T cells in children with intractable seizures. Produced via immunoSEQ multiplex PCR; TCRdb's table is partial and in-frame only. The sample consists of some 80,000 clones, about 90% of them appearing once. The sequencing used peripheral blood, collected at surgery. The receptor set was obtained from a girl aged 2 to 9 with Rasmussen encephalitis and intractable seizures. CDR3s include the opening cysteine and the closing phenylalanine or tryptophan. The order of the fields is V gene, J gene, clone size, D gene, CDR3 DNA, CDR3 protein. D genes are given only for firm matches. A row's size may be missing; if present it is once, few, many or a size class.

TRBV4-1	TRBJ2-1	medium-sized	NA	TGCGCCAGCAGCGGGGGACGGCCCCACAATGAGCAGTTCTTC	CASSGGRPHNEQFF
TRBV15	TRBJ1-5	once	NA	TGTGCCACCAGCAGAGTAAGCGGTGAGAGCAATCAGCCCCAGCATTTT	CATSRVSGESNQPQHF
TRBV28	TRBJ1-6	NA	NA	TGTGCCAGCAGTTCCCGGCCCAGCTATAATTCACCCCTCCACTTT	CASSSRPSYNSPLHF
TRBV7-2	TRBJ2-3	NA	NA	TGTGCCAGCAGCTCCAGACCGGGACTGACGCAGTATTTT	CASSSRPGLTQYF
TRBV7-3	TRBJ2-6	once	NA	TGTGCCAGCAGCTTAGGGCCTACCAACGTCCTGACTTTC	CASSLGPTNVLTF
TRBV7-3	TRBJ2-3	NA	NA	TGTGCCAGCAAAGGGGGGCCCCCAGATACGCAGTATTTT	CASKGGPPDTQYF
TRBV28	TRBJ1-5	NA	NA	TGTGCCAGCGCCTACGCGGGGGGAAATGATCCGCCCCAGCATTTT	CASAYAGGNDPPQHF
TRBV24-1	TRBJ2-3	NA	NA	TGTGCCACCAGTGTAACTGGGGCTGAAACGCAGTATTTT	CATSVTGAETQYF
TRBV2	TRBJ2-7	NA	NA	TGTGCCAGCAGTTTGAGCTCCTACGAGCAGTACTTC	CASSLSSYEQYF
TRBV29-1	TRBJ1-1	NA	NA	TGCAGCGTTGACGGCCGGTTGAACACTGAAGCTTTCTTT	CSVDGRLNTEAFF
TRBV5-6	TRBJ1-6	NA	NA	TGTGCCAGCAGCCCCCTAAGGGCGTCACGTAATTCACCCCTCCACTTT	CASSPLRASRNSPLHF
TRBV9	TRBJ1-2	NA	NA	TGTGCCAGCAGCCCCCAGAGGCAGTCCAACTATGGCTACACCTTC	CASSPQRQSNYGYTF
TRBV6-6	TRBJ1-5	NA	NA	TGTGCCAGCACGGGGGCAGGGGCATCCCCGCAGCCCCAGCATTTT	CASTGAGASPQPQHF
TRBV21-1	TRBJ1-5	NA	NA	TGTGCCAGCCTCCTCCTTTCCGGGGGAAAGAAGCAACCCCAGCATTTT	CASLLLSGGKKQPQHF
TRBV6-5	TRBJ2-6	NA	NA	TGTGCCATCCTCCGGGGAGGTGGGGCCAACGTCCTGACTTTC	CAILRGGGANVLTF
TRBV27	TRBJ2-1	NA	TRBD1	TGTGGAACCGGGGACAGGGATAACTACAATGAGCAGTTCTTC	CGTGDRDNYNEQFF
TRBV3-1/TRBV3-2	TRBJ1-2	NA	NA	TGTGCCAGCAGCCGGGGGGGAGGGTTAAACTATGGCTACACCTTC	CASSRGGGLNYGYTF
TRBV6-5	TRBJ1-2	NA	NA	TGTGCCAGCAGTCAGGTTTCTAACTATGGCTACACCTTC	CASSQVSNYGYTF
TRBV6-5	TRBJ2-7	NA	TRBD2	TGTGCCAGCAGTTATCAAGCGGGGGTCTCCGAGCAGTACTTC	CASSYQAGVSEQYF